These T cell receptor beta chains were read from a single sample in a study of blood T cell repertoires in COVID-19. TCRdb's table, derived via immunoSEQ multiplex PCR, lists solely in-frame clones and lacks some. Of tens of thousands of clones in the sample, about nine tenths were seen once. The sample comprised peripheral blood. All receptors come from a man over 45 with active or convalescent COVID-19. Both conserved end residues are part of each CDR3. A D gene is named only where the DNA matches it firmly. Where a row states a size, it is once, few, many or the class of an expanded clone; other rows omit it.

V gene: TRBV27; clone size: -; D gene: -; J gene: TRBJ2-5; CDR3 DNA: TGTGCCAGCAGAGCTAGCGGACCGCCCGGGGGCCGGGAGACCCAGTACTTC; CDR3 protein: CASRASGPPGGRETQYF
V gene: TRBV7-6; clone size: -; D gene: -; J gene: TRBJ1-3; CDR3 DNA: TGTGCCAGCAGCTTCGGGGGGACTGCTTCTGAAAACACCATATATTTT; CDR3 protein: CASSFGGTASENTIYF
V gene: TRBV19; clone size: -; D gene: -; J gene: TRBJ1-2; CDR3 DNA: TGTGCCAGTAGTATTGGAGTTAACTATGGCTACACCTTC; CDR3 protein: CASSIGVNYGYTF
V gene: TRBV7-2; clone size: -; D gene: -; J gene: TRBJ2-7; CDR3 DNA: TGTGCCAGCAGCTTAGCGGCAGGGTACGAGCAGTACTTC; CDR3 protein: CASSLAAGYEQYF
V gene: TRBV6-2/TRBV6-3; clone size: -; D gene: TRBD1; J gene: TRBJ2-5; CDR3 DNA: TGTGCCAGCAGTTCTCCAAGACAGGGTGGGAGAGAGACCCAGTACTTC; CDR3 protein: CASSSPRQGGRETQYF
V gene: TRBV24-1; clone size: -; D gene: -; J gene: TRBJ1-5; CDR3 DNA: TGTGCCACCAGTGATTCTCAGGGGCATCAGCCCCAGCATTTT; CDR3 protein: CATSDSQGHQPQHF
V gene: TRBV20-1; clone size: -; D gene: TRBD2; J gene: TRBJ2-7; CDR3 DNA: TGCAGTGCTAGTCGGTCTGGCGGGGGGAGCTCCTACGAGCAGTACTTC; CDR3 protein: CSASRSGGGSSYEQYF
V gene: TRBV7-9; clone size: -; D gene: -; J gene: TRBJ1-1; CDR3 DNA: TGTGCCAGCAGCTTAGGTGGGACAAACACTGAAGCTTTCTTT; CDR3 protein: CASSLGGTNTEAFF
V gene: TRBV7-2; clone size: -; D gene: TRBD2; J gene: TRBJ2-5; CDR3 DNA: TGTGCCAGCAGCTTATTTCCTAGCGGGGGGGCCGGGGAGACCCAGTACTTC; CDR3 protein: CASSLFPSGGAGETQYF
V gene: TRBV19; clone size: few; D gene: -; J gene: TRBJ1-5; CDR3 DNA: TGTGCCAGTATTCGACCGGGGGAGAATCAGCCCCAGCATTTT; CDR3 protein: CASIRPGENQPQHF
V gene: TRBV15; clone size: -; D gene: TRBD1; J gene: TRBJ2-2; CDR3 DNA: TGTGCCACCAGCAGCCTCAACACCCTCCGACAGGGCTACACCGGGGAGCTGTTTTTT; CDR3 protein: CATSSLNTLRQGYTGELFF
V gene: TRBV5-1; clone size: -; D gene: -; J gene: TRBJ1-1; CDR3 DNA: TGCGCCAGCAGCTTGGCCAGGGGCGCTGAAGCTTTCTTT; CDR3 protein: CASSLARGAEAFF
V gene: TRBV7-2; clone size: -; D gene: TRBD1; J gene: TRBJ1-2; CDR3 DNA: TGTGCCAGCAGCTTAGCGAACAGGGGCGACTATGGCTACACCTTC; CDR3 protein: CASSLANRGDYGYTF
V gene: TRBV24-1; clone size: -; D gene: -; J gene: TRBJ2-3; CDR3 DNA: TGTGCCACCAGTGATGCCACTTCTCGGGATACGCAGTATTTT; CDR3 protein: CATSDATSRDTQYF
V gene: TRBV19; clone size: once; D gene: TRBD2; J gene: TRBJ2-3; CDR3 DNA: TGTGCCAGTAGTATGAGTAGCGGGGCTTCACTCGGGGCAGATACGCAGTATTTT; CDR3 protein: CASSMSSGASLGADTQYF
V gene: TRBV19; clone size: -; D gene: TRBD1; J gene: TRBJ1-6; CDR3 DNA: TGTGCCAGCACGCGGGGACAGGGAATGAGGTCACCCCTCCACTTT; CDR3 protein: CASTRGQGMRSPLHF
V gene: TRBV9; clone size: -; D gene: TRBD2; J gene: TRBJ2-2; CDR3 DNA: TGTGCCAGCAGCGACCTAGCGGGGGAGAACACCGGGGAGCTGTTTTTT; CDR3 protein: CASSDLAGENTGELFF
V gene: TRBV10-3; clone size: -; D gene: -; J gene: TRBJ2-3; CDR3 DNA: TGTGCCATCAGGACTGGGACTAGCACAGATACGCAGTATTTT; CDR3 protein: CAIRTGTSTDTQYF
V gene: TRBV18; clone size: few; D gene: -; J gene: TRBJ2-7; CDR3 DNA: TGTGCCAGCTCACCAACAAACTACGAGCAGTACTTC; CDR3 protein: CASSPTNYEQYF
V gene: TRBV7-9; clone size: -; D gene: TRBD1; J gene: TRBJ1-1; CDR3 DNA: TGTGCCAGCAGCTTACGCAGGGCAGGGGGCGCTTGGGACACTGAAGCTTTCTTT; CDR3 protein: CASSLRRAGGAWDTEAFF
V gene: TRBV18; clone size: -; D gene: TRBD1; J gene: TRBJ1-5; CDR3 DNA: TGTGCCAGCTCACCGGAGCTCGGGACAGGGAATATAATGGGCAATCAGCCCCAGCATTTT; CDR3 protein: CASSPELGTGNIMGNQPQHF
V gene: TRBV27; clone size: few; D gene: -; J gene: TRBJ2-2; CDR3 DNA: TGTGCCAGCGGATTATTTAGCACATTCAACACCGGGGAGCTGTTTTTT; CDR3 protein: CASGLFSTFNTGELFF
V gene: TRBV7-8; clone size: -; D gene: -; J gene: TRBJ2-1; CDR3 DNA: TGTGCCAGCAGCTTATCGATTGGCGGGATTTCCTACAATGAGCAGTTCTTC; CDR3 protein: CASSLSIGGISYNEQFF
V gene: TRBV28; clone size: -; D gene: -; J gene: TRBJ1-5; CDR3 DNA: TGTGCCAGCAGTCTGACTCAGGGCTATAGCAATCAGCCCCAGCATTTT; CDR3 protein: CASSLTQGYSNQPQHF
V gene: TRBV3-1/TRBV3-2; clone size: -; D gene: -; J gene: TRBJ2-5; CDR3 DNA: TGTGCCAGCAGCCAGGTCTACTCGTACCAAGAGACCCAGTACTTC; CDR3 protein: CASSQVYSYQETQYF
V gene: TRBV9; clone size: -; D gene: TRBD1; J gene: TRBJ1-5; CDR3 DNA: TGTGCCAGCAGCGCCGGACAGGGAAGGGATCAGCCCCAGCATTTT; CDR3 protein: CASSAGQGRDQPQHF
V gene: TRBV24-1; clone size: -; D gene: TRBD1; J gene: TRBJ2-3; CDR3 DNA: TGTGCCACCAGTGATCCGGACAGGTCGACGCAGTATTTT; CDR3 protein: CATSDPDRSTQYF
V gene: TRBV30; clone size: -; D gene: TRBD1; J gene: TRBJ1-2; CDR3 DNA: TGTGCCTGGAGTGCCGGGACAGGGCCTTATGGCTACACCTTC; CDR3 protein: CAWSAGTGPYGYTF
V gene: TRBV2; clone size: once; D gene: TRBD1; J gene: TRBJ1-2; CDR3 DNA: TGTGCCAGCAGTGGACAGGGGGGTCACTATGGCTACACCTTC; CDR3 protein: CASSGQGGHYGYTF
V gene: TRBV19; clone size: -; D gene: -; J gene: TRBJ1-1; CDR3 DNA: TGTGCCAGTAGGCCGACACTCATAACAGGCAACACTGAAGCTTTCTTT; CDR3 protein: CASRPTLITGNTEAFF
V gene: TRBV6-5; clone size: -; D gene: -; J gene: TRBJ2-1; CDR3 DNA: TGTGCCAGCAGTTACTTTGGACAGACCTACAATGAGCAGTTCTTC; CDR3 protein: CASSYFGQTYNEQFF
V gene: TRBV5-4; clone size: once; D gene: -; J gene: TRBJ2-7; CDR3 DNA: TGTGCCAGCAGCTTGGTCGGGGGCTACGAGCAGTACTTC; CDR3 protein: CASSLVGGYEQYF
V gene: TRBV10-3; clone size: -; D gene: TRBD1; J gene: TRBJ1-1; CDR3 DNA: TGTGCCGCATGGACAGGGGCTGAAGCTTTCTTT; CDR3 protein: CAAWTGAEAFF
V gene: TRBV7-2; clone size: once; D gene: -; J gene: TRBJ1-1; CDR3 DNA: TGTGCCAGCAGTCTCACAGGGAACACTGAAGCTTTCTTT; CDR3 protein: CASSLTGNTEAFF
V gene: TRBV6-5; clone size: few; D gene: -; J gene: TRBJ1-1; CDR3 DNA: TGTGCCAGCAGTTACATTTCAGGGGACACTGAAGCTTTCTTT; CDR3 protein: CASSYISGDTEAFF
V gene: TRBV6-5; clone size: few; D gene: TRBD2; J gene: TRBJ2-5; CDR3 DNA: TGTGCCAGCAGTTACGTGGCTAGCGGGCCACAAGAGACCCAGTACTTC; CDR3 protein: CASSYVASGPQETQYF
V gene: TRBV21-1; clone size: -; D gene: -; J gene: TRBJ1-5; CDR3 DNA: TGTGCCAGCAGCAGACCGGGTTATCAGCCCCAGCATTTT; CDR3 protein: CASSRPGYQPQHF
V gene: TRBV30; clone size: -; D gene: TRBD2; J gene: TRBJ2-2; CDR3 DNA: TGTGCCTGGAGTCCCCTAGCGGCGACCGGGGAGCTGTTTTTT; CDR3 protein: CAWSPLAATGELFF
V gene: TRBV7-8; clone size: -; D gene: TRBD2; J gene: TRBJ2-1; CDR3 DNA: TGTGCCAGCAGGGGACTAGCCACACCTAACAATGAGCAGTTCTTC; CDR3 protein: CASRGLATPNNEQFF
V gene: TRBV9; clone size: once; D gene: -; J gene: TRBJ2-7; CDR3 DNA: TGTGCCAGCAGCGCCCGACCGGAGCCTGCGAACTACGAGCAGTACTTC; CDR3 protein: CASSARPEPANYEQYF
V gene: TRBV29-1; clone size: -; D gene: -; J gene: TRBJ2-7; CDR3 DNA: TGCAGCGTTGAGGGGCAGGGGAGGGTCGAGCAGTACTTC; CDR3 protein: CSVEGQGRVEQYF
V gene: TRBV7-2; clone size: -; D gene: TRBD2; J gene: TRBJ2-7; CDR3 DNA: TGTGCCAGCAGCTTCGGGACTAGCGTCTACGAGCAGTACTTC; CDR3 protein: CASSFGTSVYEQYF
V gene: TRBV23-1; clone size: -; D gene: -; J gene: TRBJ1-5; CDR3 DNA: TGCGCCAGCAGTCAGAGGGTTGATCAGCCCCAGCATTTT; CDR3 protein: CASSQRVDQPQHF
V gene: TRBV13; clone size: -; D gene: -; J gene: TRBJ2-7; CDR3 DNA: TGTGCCAGCAGCTTAAGTGTCGGCGAGGACTACGAGCAGTACTTC; CDR3 protein: CASSLSVGEDYEQYF
V gene: TRBV4-1; clone size: -; D gene: TRBD2; J gene: TRBJ2-7; CDR3 DNA: TGCGCCAGCAGCCACCCGAATAATAGCGGGGATGACGAGCAGTACTTC; CDR3 protein: CASSHPNNSGDDEQYF
V gene: TRBV5-1; clone size: once; D gene: -; J gene: TRBJ2-7; CDR3 DNA: TGCGCCAGCAGCTTGGAAGGGGCCCTACGCTCGCCCTACGAGCAGTACTTC; CDR3 protein: CASSLEGALRSPYEQYF
V gene: TRBV27; clone size: few; D gene: TRBD2; J gene: TRBJ2-7; CDR3 DNA: TGTGCCAGCAGTGCGACCGGGACTAGCTACGAGCAGTACTTC; CDR3 protein: CASSATGTSYEQYF
V gene: TRBV30; clone size: once; D gene: -; J gene: TRBJ2-7; CDR3 DNA: TGTGCCTGGAGTGACACAGGCGAGCAGTACTTC; CDR3 protein: CAWSDTGEQYF
V gene: TRBV4-3; clone size: -; D gene: TRBD1; J gene: TRBJ1-2; CDR3 DNA: TGCGCCAGCCGGGACAGGGGTAGCTATGGCTACACCTTC; CDR3 protein: CASRDRGSYGYTF
V gene: TRBV19; clone size: few; D gene: -; J gene: TRBJ1-2; CDR3 DNA: TGTGCCAGTACCCCACAGGCGTTGGGTGTCGGCTACACCTTC; CDR3 protein: CASTPQALGVGYTF
V gene: TRBV29-1; clone size: few; D gene: -; J gene: TRBJ2-7; CDR3 DNA: TGCAGCGTTGAGCGCCAGGGGATGGGATACGAGCAGTACTTC; CDR3 protein: CSVERQGMGYEQYF
V gene: TRBV2; clone size: -; D gene: -; J gene: TRBJ1-1; CDR3 DNA: TGTGCCAGCAGTGAAGAAACAGGGCCGAACACTGAAGCTTTCTTT; CDR3 protein: CASSEETGPNTEAFF
V gene: TRBV3-1/TRBV3-2; clone size: -; D gene: TRBD2; J gene: TRBJ2-4; CDR3 DNA: TGTGCCAGCAGCCAACGGACTAGCGGGGTGAACATTCAGTACTTC; CDR3 protein: CASSQRTSGVNIQYF
V gene: TRBV6-5; clone size: -; D gene: TRBD1; J gene: TRBJ1-4; CDR3 DNA: TGTGCCAGCAGGGGGACAGACCGGGGTGAAAAACTGTTTTTT; CDR3 protein: CASRGTDRGEKLFF
V gene: TRBV5-1; clone size: -; D gene: TRBD1; J gene: TRBJ2-3; CDR3 DNA: TGCGCCAGCAGCAGTGGACAGGGGGCCACAGATACGCAGTATTTT; CDR3 protein: CASSSGQGATDTQYF
V gene: TRBV7-2; clone size: once; D gene: -; J gene: TRBJ2-2; CDR3 DNA: TGTGCCAGCAGCTTACCTTTAGCGGTTAGCACCGGGGAGCTGTTTTTT; CDR3 protein: CASSLPLAVSTGELFF